This T cell receptor (beta chain) was identified during a study of blood T cell repertoires in COVID-19. On the study more broadly: Acute and convalescent COVID-19 specimens originated in the United States, Italy and Spain.

CDR1 and CDR2 (germline): SGHDN, FVKESK. The CDR3 totals 14 residues. V was clipped by 0 bases and J by 3 bases, with 9 bases between them. Those enrolled, adults aged about 18 to 95 years, came from about 24 US areas. Resolution of symptoms, clearance, or two negative PCRs was present in recovered Cohort 3 donors. TCRdb's table, derived via immunoSEQ multiplex PCR, lists solely in-frame clones and lacks some. The table lists 300,000 to 450,000 clones, around 87% of them singletons. The sample holds one count of this clone. This sequence was found in a man aged 25 to 45 who had recovered from COVID-19. The rearrangement uses TRBV14 and TRBJ2-7, with D uncertain. Sequenced input: PBMCs or T cells enriched from blood (not recorded which). CDR3 DNA: TGTGCCAGCAGCCAAGAGGGCACCCTCTACGAGCAGTACTTC. Protein: CASSQEGTLYEQYF. Based on the CDR3 plus reference TRBV14 and TRBJ2-7, the full variable domain is EAGVTQFPSHSVIEKGQTVTLRCDPISGHDNLYWYRRVMGKEIKFLLHFVKESKQDESGMPNNRFLAERTGGTYSTLKVQPAELEDSGVYFCASSQEGTLYEQYFGPGTRLTVT.